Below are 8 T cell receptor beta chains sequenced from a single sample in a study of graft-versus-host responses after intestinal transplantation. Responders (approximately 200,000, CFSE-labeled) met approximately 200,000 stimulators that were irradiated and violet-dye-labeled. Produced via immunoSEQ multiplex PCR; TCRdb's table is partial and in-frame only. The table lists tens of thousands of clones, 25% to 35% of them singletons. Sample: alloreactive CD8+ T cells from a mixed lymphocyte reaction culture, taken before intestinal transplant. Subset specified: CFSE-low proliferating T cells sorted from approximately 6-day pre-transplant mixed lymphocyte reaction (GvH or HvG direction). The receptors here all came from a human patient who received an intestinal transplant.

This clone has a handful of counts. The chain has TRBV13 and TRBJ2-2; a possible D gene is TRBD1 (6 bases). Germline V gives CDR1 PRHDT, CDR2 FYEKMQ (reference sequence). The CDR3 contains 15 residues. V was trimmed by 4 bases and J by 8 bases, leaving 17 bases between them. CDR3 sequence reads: CASSSTGFWSGELFF. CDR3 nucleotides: TGTGCCAGCAGCTCTACAGGGTTTTGGTCGGGGGAGCTGTTTTTT. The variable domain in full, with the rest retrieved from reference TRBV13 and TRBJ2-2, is AAGVIQSPRHLIKEKRETATLKCYPIPRHDTVYWYQQGPGQDPQFLISFYEKMQSDKGSIPDRFSAQQFSDYHSELNMSSLELGDSALYFCASSSTGFWSGELFFGEGSRLTVL.

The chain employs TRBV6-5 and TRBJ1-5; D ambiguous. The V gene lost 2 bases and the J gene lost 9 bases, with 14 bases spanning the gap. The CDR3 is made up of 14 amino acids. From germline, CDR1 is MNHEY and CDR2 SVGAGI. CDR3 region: CASSYGQTLWPQHF. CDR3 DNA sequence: TGTGCCAGCAGTTACGGGCAGACCCTATGGCCCCAGCATTTT.

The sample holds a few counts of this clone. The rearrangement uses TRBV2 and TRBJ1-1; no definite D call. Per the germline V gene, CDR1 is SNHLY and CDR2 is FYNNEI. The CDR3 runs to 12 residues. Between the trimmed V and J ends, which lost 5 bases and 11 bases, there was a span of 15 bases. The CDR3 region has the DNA TGTGCCAGCAGTAGATGGAGTGTGGTGGCTTTCTTT. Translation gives CASSRWSVVAFF.

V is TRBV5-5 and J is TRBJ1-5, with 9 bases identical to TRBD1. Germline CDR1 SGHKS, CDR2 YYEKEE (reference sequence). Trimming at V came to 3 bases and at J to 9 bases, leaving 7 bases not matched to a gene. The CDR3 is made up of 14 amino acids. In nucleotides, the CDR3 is TGTGCCAGCAGCTCAGGACAGGGGATGGGGCCCCAGCATTTT. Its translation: CASSSGQGMGPQHF.

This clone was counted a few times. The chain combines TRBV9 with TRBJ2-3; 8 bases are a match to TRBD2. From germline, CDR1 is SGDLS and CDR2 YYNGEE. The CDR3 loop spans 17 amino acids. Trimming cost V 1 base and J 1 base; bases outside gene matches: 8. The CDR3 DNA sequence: TGTGCCAGCAGCGTACCGACGGGAGGGCCTGGCACAGATACGCAGTATTTT. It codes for CASSVPTGGPGTDTQYF.

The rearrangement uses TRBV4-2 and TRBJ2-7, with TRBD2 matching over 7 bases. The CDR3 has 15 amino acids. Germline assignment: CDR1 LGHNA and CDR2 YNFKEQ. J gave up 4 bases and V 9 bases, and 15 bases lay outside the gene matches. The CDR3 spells CASSACWRELYEQYF. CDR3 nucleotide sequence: TGTGCCAGTTCGGCCTGCTGGCGGGAGTTGTACGAGCAGTACTTC.

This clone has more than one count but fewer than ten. The CDR3 coding sequence is TGCGCCAGCAGCCAAGCCGGCCTAGACTACGAGCAGTACTTC. It is translated as CASSQAGLDYEQYF. The J gene is TRBJ2-7, the V gene TRBV4-1; D unresolved. V lost 1 base and J 3 bases, leaving 10 bases between the germline ends. The CDR3 contains 14 residues. Per the germline V gene, CDR1 is MGHRA and CDR2 is YSYEKL.

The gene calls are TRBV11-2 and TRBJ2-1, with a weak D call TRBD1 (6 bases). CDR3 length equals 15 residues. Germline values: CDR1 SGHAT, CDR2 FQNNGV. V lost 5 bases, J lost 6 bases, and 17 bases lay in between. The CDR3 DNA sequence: TGTGCCAGCAGCCCAGGGGAGCGAGGGCCCAATGAGCAGTTCTTC. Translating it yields CASSPGERGPNEQFF.